The 16 T cell receptor beta chains reported below all come from one sample, sequenced in a study of cytomegalovirus exposure and HLA in healthy donors. In the PCR, 60 Vbeta and 13 Jbeta primers were used. Profiled with immunoSEQ multiplex PCR; TCRdb holds only in-frame clones, not every one. The sample contains about 150,000 clones, about two thirds of which appear only once. The sample taken for sequencing was PBMCs. Source of these receptors: a man aged 60 to 75 in good health and CMV-seronegative.

J is TRBJ2-7 and V is TRBV11-3; 9 bases map to TRBD1. The CDR3 sequence is 15 residues long. Germline V CDR1 and CDR2: SGHNT, YENEEA. The ends lost 6 bases at V and 5 bases at J; junction bases unmatched: 11. The CDR3 sequence: CASSLTQGALNEQYF. The DNA of the CDR3 is TGTGCCAGCAGTCTTACACAGGGGGCGTTGAACGAGCAGTACTTC.

This clone was seen a few times. The chain carries TRBV29-1 and TRBJ2-7; 7 bases agree with TRBD2. CDR1 SQVTM and CDR2 ANQGSEA come from the germline V gene. The V and J ends lost 6 bases and 5 bases, in that order; junction bases with no gene match: 10. The CDR3 has 13 amino acids. The CDR3 spells CSVRTRGSNEQYF. The CDR3 bases are TGCAGCGTCCGGACTAGAGGGTCGAACGAGCAGTACTTC.

The chain's CDR3 is CASSQVVTSGINEQFF. CDR3 in DNA: TGCGCCAGCAGCCAAGTAGTCACTAGCGGGATCAATGAGCAGTTCTTC. The chain joins TRBV4-3 to TRBJ2-1, with TRBD2 matching 10 bases. The CDR3 has 16 residues. CDR1 and CDR2 (germline): LGHNA, YSLEER. The V segment lost 1 base and the J segment 6 bases; nucleotides outside the gene matches: 6.

This chain uses TRBV18 with TRBJ2-7, with D tentatively TRBD1 (6 bases). V was pared by 5 bases and J by 0 bases, with 17 bases between. Germline V gene sequence: CDR1 KGHSH, CDR2 LQKENI. The CDR3 has 16 amino acids. CDR3 sequence reads: CASSTPFDRSSYEQYF. CDR3 nucleotide sequence: TGTGCCAGCTCAACCCCTTTCGACAGGAGCTCCTACGAGCAGTACTTC.

The rearrangement joins TRBV27 to TRBJ2-5; TRBD1 agrees at 11 bases. V shed 8 bases and J 2 bases; nucleotides not matched to a gene: 7. This CDR3 comprises 15 residues. Germline assignment: CDR1 MNHEY and CDR2 SMNVEV (reference sequence). The CDR3 DNA is TGTGCCAGCGGCCACGGGACAGGGGGGCAAGAGACCCAGTACTTC. Translated, it gives CASGHGTGGQETQYF.

The gene calls are TRBV7-9 and TRBJ1-2, with TRBD1 identical over 8 bases. The germline V gene has CDR1 SEHNR and CDR2 FQNEAQ (reference sequence). Unmatched junction bases numbered 11, after V lost 3 bases and J lost 8 bases. The CDR3 has 15 residues. The CDR3 protein is CASSFSTDREGGYTF. CDR3 bases: TGTGCCAGCAGCTTCTCCACGGACAGGGAAGGCGGCTACACCTTC.

This chain connects TRBV14 to TRBJ1-4, with TRBD1 identical over 8 bases. The CDR3 is 20 amino acids. Germline values: CDR1 SGHDN, CDR2 FVKESK. The J segment lost 0 bases and the V segment lost 3 bases, leaving 15 bases of the junction unmatched. Here the CDR3 DNA reads TGTGCCAGCAGCCAGCGGTCCGGGACAGGCGGCTCTGCAACTAATGAAAAACTGTTTTTT. Its translation is CASSQRSGTGGSATNEKLFF. The full variable domain, completed using reference TRBV14 and TRBJ1-4, is EAGVTQFPSHSVIEKGQTVTLRCDPISGHDNLYWYRRVMGKEIKFLLHFVKESKQDESGMPNNRFLAERTGGTYSTLKVQPAELEDSGVYFCASSQRSGTGGSATNEKLFFGSGTQLSVL.

The chain joins TRBV5-1 to TRBJ2-3; 11 nucleotides agree with TRBD2. Germline CDR1 reads SGHRS; CDR2 reads YFSETQ. The CDR3 is 17 amino acids. V was clipped by 5 bases and J by 2 bases; unmatched bases: 10. The CDR3 DNA is TGCGCCAGCAGTCGGACTAGCGGGCCTACCTACACAGATACGCAGTATTTT. It is translated as CASSRTSGPTYTDTQYF.

The chain has TRBV7-2 and TRBJ2-7, with D tentatively TRBD2 (5 bases). The CDR3 runs to 15 residues. The V end lost 1 base, the J end lost 0 bases, and 10 bases lay between the germline ends. Germline lookup yields CDR1 SGHTA and CDR2 FQGNSA. The CDR3 reads CASSLEGASSYEQYF. The CDR3 bases are TGTGCCAGCAGCTTAGAGGGAGCTAGCTCCTACGAGCAGTACTTC.

The chain recombines TRBV2 with TRBJ2-5; 10 bases align to TRBD1. V lost 6 bases to trimming and J lost 3 bases; unmatched junction nucleotides: 4. This CDR3 spans 14 amino acids. Germline CDR1 SNHLY, CDR2 FYNNEI. Here the CDR3 reads CASRTGGAEETQYF. The CDR3 coding sequence is TGTGCCAGCAGGACAGGGGGCGCCGAAGAGACCCAGTACTTC.

This clone was counted once. The DNA for the CDR3 is TGTGCCAGCAGCTTAGGTCGATGGGGACTAGCCGTTTCCTACGAGCAGTACTTC. Translation gives CASSLGRWGLAVSYEQYF. The J gene is TRBJ2-7, the V gene TRBV7-8, with TRBD2 matching 9 bases. With V trimmed by 1 base and J by 1 base, 11 bases remained unmatched. Germline V gene sequence: CDR1 SGHVS, CDR2 FQNEAQ. CDR3 length equals 18 residues.

This chain joins TRBV15 and TRBJ1-5; D gene ambiguous. Per the germline V gene, CDR1 is LNHNV and CDR2 is YYDKDF (reference sequence). V was pared by 0 bases and J by 3 bases, with 9 bases between. The CDR3 spans 15 residues. The CDR3: CATSRDGQINQPQHF. CDR3 DNA: TGTGCCACCAGCAGAGATGGGCAAATCAATCAGCCCCAGCATTTT.

The chain links TRBV5-4 to TRBJ1-3; a weak D match, TRBD1 (6 bases). The CDR3 contains 15 residues. V lost 4 bases, J lost 0 bases, and 11 bases lay in between. The germline CDR1 and CDR2 sequences are SGHNT and YYREEE (reference sequence). The CDR3 region has the DNA TGTGCCAGCAGCCCTACAGGGTTCTCTGGAAACACCATATATTTT. Amino acids: CASSPTGFSGNTIYF.

This clone was counted a few times. The chain combines TRBV6-1 with TRBJ2-1, with 11 bases that match TRBD2. The J segment lost 3 bases and the V segment lost 3 bases, leaving 10 bases of the junction unmatched. Germline CDR1 is MNHNS and CDR2 is SASEGT. The CDR3 is 18 residues long. The CDR3 sequence: CASSEIGTSGRGYNEQFF. Here the CDR3 DNA reads TGTGCCAGCAGTGAGATAGGGACTAGCGGCCGGGGCTACAATGAGCAGTTCTTC.

The rearrangement joins TRBV7-8 to TRBJ1-2; TRBD1 is a possible D gene (5 bases). The CDR3 is made up of 13 amino acids. CDR1 and CDR2 from the germline V gene are SGHVS and FQNEAQ. V shed 5 bases and J shed 5 bases, with 12 bases lying between them. The CDR3 DNA is TGTGCCAGCAGCCTCGACAGCAGATATGGCTACACCTTC. This translates into CASSLDSRYGYTF. Looking up the rest from reference TRBV7-8 and TRBJ1-2 gives the full variable domain: GAGVSQSPRYKVAKRGQDVALRCDPISGHVSLFWYQQALGQGPEFLTYFQNEAQLDKSGLPSDRFFAERPEGSVSTLKIQRTQQEDSAVYLCASSLDSRYGYTFGSGTRLTVV.

The J gene is TRBJ2-6, the V gene TRBV7-9; D might be TRBD1 (6 bases). Trimming removed 5 bases from V and 1 base from J, with 18 bases in between. CDR1 SEHNR and CDR2 FQNEAQ come from the germline V gene (reference sequence). The CDR3 sequence is 18 residues long. The DNA of the CDR3 is TGTGCCAGCAGCCCAGCCGGGACAACCTCGTCTGGGGCCAACGTCCTGACTTTC. This codes for CASSPAGTTSSGANVLTF.